Shown below are 19 T cell receptor beta chains from a single sample sequenced in a study of identical twins. MiXCR was run by TCRdb on the 5' RACE reads, yielding one entry per CDR3 protein. Of around 240,000 distinct CDR3 sequences listed, over 9.5% are singletons. The source material was memory T cells sorted from blood. The receptors derive from a man aged 50 or older in good health.

This clonotype occurred a few times. The chain couples TRBV4-3 to TRBJ2-7, with D perhaps matching TRBD1 or TRBD2 (7 bases each). The CDR3 length is 15 residues. Germline V gene lookup returns CDR1 LGHNA and CDR2 YSLEER. The V end lost 1 base, the J end lost 6 bases, and 16 bases lay between the germline ends. In nucleotides, the CDR3 is TGCGCCAGCAGCCAAGTACGCCAGGGGGAGGGCGAGCAGTACTTC. Protein: CASSQVRQGEGEQYF.

This clonotype was seen repeatedly, ten times or more. The chain has TRBV12-3 or TRBV12-4 and TRBJ1-5; possibly TRBD1 for D (5 bases). The CDR3 contains 19 residues. The V gene lost 2 bases and the J gene lost 3 bases, with 23 bases spanning the gap. As DNA, the CDR3 is TGTGCCAGCAGTTTAACGGGGCCGACACCCCTTAATTACAATCAGCCCCAGCATTTT. This codes for CASSLTGPTPLNYNQPQHF.

V is TRBV7-2 and J is TRBJ2-6, with a possible D match to TRBD1 (5 bases). CDR3 length equals 14 residues. Trimming cost V 1 base and J 4 bases, with 5 bases left between them. Germline CDR1 reads SGHTA; CDR2 reads FQGNSA. CDR3 amino acids: CASSLEGGANVLTF. DNA for the CDR3: TGTGCCAGCAGCTTAGAGGGGGGGGCCAACGTCCTGACTTTC.

This clonotype occurred a few times. V gene TRBV12-3 or TRBV12-4 combines with J gene TRBJ2-1; TRBD1 might be the D (6 bases). This CDR3 region has 13 residues. Deletions cut 7 bases from V and 3 bases from J, with 10 bases between. The CDR3 region is CASIKTGYNEQFF. The CDR3 nucleotides are TGTGCCAGCATTAAGACAGGCTACAATGAGCAGTTCTTC.

The V gene is TRBV7-8, the J gene TRBJ2-7; 7 bases match TRBD1. The V gene's germline CDR1 is SGHVS and CDR2 FQNEAQ. V shed 3 bases, J shed 6 bases, and the junction held 11 bases outside the gene matches. CDR3 length: 15 residues. DNA for the CDR3: TGTGCCAGCAGCTTCGGACAGGCGTACACCTGCGAGCAGTACTTC. It is translated as CASSFGQAYTCEQYF.

CDR3 DNA: TGCAGCGCACAGGGTTCCTCTGGGGCCAACGTCCTGACTTTC. It codes for CSAQGSSGANVLTF. This chain links TRBV29-1 with TRBJ2-6; maybe TRBD1 (6 bases). Trimming left V 7 bases short and J 0 bases short, with 10 bases between. The germline V gene encodes CDR1 SQVTM and CDR2 ANQGSEA. CDR3 length: 14 residues.

This clonotype was picked up many times. For the CDR3, the DNA is TGTGCCAGCAGTTTGTCCGGGACAGGCTACGAGCAGTACTTC. This translates into CASSLSGTGYEQYF. This chain uses TRBV28 with TRBJ2-7; 8 bases line up with TRBD1. Germline lookup yields CDR1 MDHEN and CDR2 SYDVKM. V lost 3 bases and J lost 3; bases outside the gene matches: 4. The CDR3 covers 14 residues. Complete variable domain (other parts from reference TRBV28 and TRBJ2-7): DVKVTQSSRYLVKRTGEKVFLECVQDMDHENMFWYRQDPGLGLRLIYFSYDVKMKEKGDIPEGYSVSREKKERFSLILESASTNQTSMYLCASSLSGTGYEQYFGPGTRLTVT.

This chain uses TRBV27 with TRBJ2-7; weak D call: TRBD1 (6 bases). Looked up from germline, CDR1 is MNHEY and CDR2 is SMNVEV (reference sequence). Trimming shortened V by 3 bases and J by 3 bases, and 12 bases separated the two germline ends. The CDR3 totals 14 residues. The DNA for the CDR3 is TGTGCCAGCAGTTTTAAGGGACATAACTACGAGCAGTACTTC. This gives the protein CASSFKGHNYEQYF.

This chain uses TRBV7-8 with TRBJ2-7; D is possibly TRBD1 or TRBD2 (5 bases each). Trimming left V 1 base short and J 2 bases short, with 12 bases between. Per the germline V gene, CDR1 is SGHVS and CDR2 is FQNEAQ. This CDR3 spans 15 amino acids. CDR3 DNA sequence: TGTGCCAGCAGCTTAGTTAGGCAGGGAGCCTACGAGCAGTACTTC. Translation: CASSLVRQGAYEQYF.

This clonotype was counted many times. V usage is TRBV4-1 and J usage is TRBJ2-7; 10 bases agree with TRBD1. This CDR3 contains 13 residues. V dropped 4 bases and J dropped 6; count of bases not matched to a gene: 3. The germline gives CDR1 MGHRA, CDR2 YSYEKL. This CDR3 is CASSRDRGLEQYF. The CDR3 DNA is TGCGCCAGCAGCCGTGACAGGGGGCTCGAGCAGTACTTC.

This sequence joins TRBV28 and TRBJ2-3, with TRBD1 matching over 12 bases. The V gene end was trimmed by 2 bases and the J gene end by 5 bases; junction bases not matched to a gene: 2. Germline V gene data show CDR1 as MDHEN and CDR2 as SYDVKM. The CDR3 runs 15 residues. CDR3 sequence (DNA): TGTGCCAGCAGTTTACGGGACAGGGGGCAAGATACGCAGTATTTT. It specifies CASSLRDRGQDTQYF.

This clonotype has more than one count but fewer than ten. The rearrangement joins TRBV7-8 to TRBJ1-1; D call uncertain. The CDR3 spans 12 residues. The ends were cut back, 4 bases at V and 7 bases at J, with 10 bases in the middle. The germline CDR1 and CDR2 sequences are SGHVS and FQNEAQ. The CDR3 is CASSSSGFEAFF. In DNA, the CDR3 is TGTGCCAGCAGCTCATCGGGGTTTGAAGCTTTCTTT.

This clonotype was recorded at least ten times. The conserved final phenylalanine or tryptophan is absent from the CDR3, which likely points to a read error. The DNA is omitted, as the CDR3 cannot be located on it reliably, and the CDR3 follows TCRdb's listing. The J gene is TRBJ2-5, the V gene TRBV20-1; TRBD1, the table's D call, lacks a check against the DNA. With termini counted, the CDR3 has 15 amino acids. Germline CDR1 and CDR2: DFQATT and SNEGSKA (reference sequence). The CDR3 sequence: CSALPEGTGGLKPIP.

The chain combines TRBV2 with TRBJ2-7, with 7 positions matching TRBD1. The CDR3 is made up of 13 amino acids. Germline V gene sequence: CDR1 SNHLY, CDR2 FYNNEI. The J segment lost 5 bases and the V segment lost 8 bases, leaving 9 bases of the junction unmatched. The CDR3 protein is CASDATGTHEQYF. The CDR3 nucleotides are TGTGCCAGCGATGCGACAGGGACACACGAGCAGTACTTC.

This clonotype was seen repeatedly, ten times or more. The CDR3 coding sequence is TGTGCCAGCACCCGTGGGCGGGGGGGCCGGAGTAAGGAGACCCAGTACTTC. It yields the protein CASTRGRGGRSKETQYF. The V and J genes are TRBV2 and TRBJ2-5; 9 bases fit TRBD2. The CDR3 runs to 17 residues. The V gene end was trimmed by 7 bases and the J gene end by 5 bases; junction bases not matched to a gene: 17. From germline, CDR1 is SNHLY and CDR2 FYNNEI.

This clonotype came up many times. The V call is TRBV29-1, the J call TRBJ2-5; 7 nucleotides match TRBD2. The J segment lost 0 bases and the V segment lost 4 bases, leaving 5 bases of the junction unmatched. Germline CDR1 SQVTM, CDR2 ANQGSEA. The CDR3 has 14 residues. The CDR3 protein is CSVGYGGYQETQYF. The CDR3 DNA is TGCAGCGTTGGGTACGGGGGGTACCAAGAGACCCAGTACTTC.

This clonotype was counted many times. V is TRBV20-1 and J is TRBJ2-7; 8 nucleotides line up with TRBD2. The germline V gene encodes CDR1 DFQATT and CDR2 SNEGSKA (reference sequence). V shed 0 bases and J 4 bases; nucleotides not matched to a gene: 14. This CDR3 has 17 amino acids. The CDR3 protein is CSARDPGLAYSLYEQYF. The CDR3 bases are TGCAGTGCTAGAGATCCAGGACTAGCTTATTCTCTTTACGAGCAGTACTTC.

This clonotype appeared many times. The gene calls are TRBV12-3 or TRBV12-4 and TRBJ1-3; D not certain. The CDR3 extends over 12 amino acids. V lost 5 bases, J lost 2 bases, and 4 bases lay in between. The CDR3 nucleotides read TGTGCCAGCAGTCGGGCTGGAAACACCATATATTTT. This encodes CASSRAGNTIYF.

This clonotype was seen ten or more times. The chain carries TRBV5-5 and TRBJ2-2, with 8 bases that match TRBD2. In germline, CDR1 is SGHKS, CDR2 YYEKEE (reference sequence). V dropped 5 bases and J dropped 6; count of bases not matched to a gene: 3. The CDR3 spans 13 residues. This CDR3 is CASRSLAAGELFF. As DNA, the CDR3 is TGTGCCAGCAGATCACTAGCGGCCGGGGAGCTGTTTTTT.